The 24 T cell receptor beta chains below were found in one sample sequenced in a study of radiation and T cells in renal cell carcinoma. Time point described: baseline pretreatment blood. Treatment meaning: 15 Gy SBRT to primary tumor, nephrectomy 4 weeks later. This table comes from immunoSEQ multiplex PCR, and its TCRdb copy is limited to in-frame clones, with some not included. The table includes more than 75,000 clones, roughly four fifths detected once. Sequencing used blood, obtained from a patient whose treatment included radiotherapy and nephrectomy. All receptors come from a man aged 55-75 years with renal cell carcinoma.

This rearrangement joins TRBV28 to TRBJ1-2, with unresolved D. Germline V gene sequence: CDR1 MDHEN, CDR2 SYDVKM. With 4 bases removed from V and 3 bases from J, the gap between germline ends came to 6 bases. The CDR3 covers 12 residues. For the CDR3, the DNA is TGTGCCAGCAGTTGGAGGGACTATGGCTACACCTTC. Encoded protein: CASSWRDYGYTF.

The chain links TRBV10-3 to TRBJ1-1, with D unclear. This CDR3 has 13 residues. V dropped 8 bases and J dropped 0 bases, with 10 bases sitting between them. The germline V gene encodes CDR1 ENHRY and CDR2 SYGVKD. The CDR3 nucleotides are TGTGCCATCTCCCTTGACCTGAACACTGAAGCTTTCTTT. The encoded protein is CAISLDLNTEAFF.

The chain is built from TRBV6-1 and TRBJ2-5; D is uncertain. The CDR3 is made up of 12 amino acids. CDR1 is MNHNS, CDR2 SASEGT, per germline. V was pared by 4 bases and J by 5 bases, with 8 bases between. The CDR3 DNA is TGTGCCAGCAGTGCCGAAGGGGAGACCCAGTACTTC. The encoded protein is CASSAEGETQYF.

The V and J genes are TRBV19 and TRBJ2-1, with 8 bases fitting TRBD2. J gave up 0 bases and V 10 bases, and 8 bases lay outside the gene matches. This CDR3 region has 15 residues. The germline V gene encodes CDR1 LNHDA and CDR2 SQIVND (reference sequence). The CDR3 region has the DNA TGTGCCACCCAGAGCGGGGGAAGCTCCTACAATGAGCAGTTCTTC. Amino acid sequence: CATQSGGSSYNEQFF.

The J gene is TRBJ2-1, the V gene TRBV5-4, with 7 bases matching TRBD2. Per the germline V gene, CDR1 is SGHNT and CDR2 is YYREEE (reference sequence). J lost 0 bases, V lost 5 bases, and 5 bases had no gene match. The CDR3 is made up of 15 amino acids. The CDR3 DNA reads TGTGCCAGCAGAGGGGACTATCGCTCCTACAATGAGCAGTTCTTC. Protein sequence: CASRGDYRSYNEQFF.

This clone appeared a single time. This chain joins TRBV5-1 and TRBJ2-3; possibly TRBD1 for D (5 bases). Germline V lookup: CDR1 SGHRS, CDR2 YFSETQ. V dropped 0 bases and J dropped 4 bases, with 12 bases sitting between them. This CDR3 has 15 residues. The CDR3 DNA follows: TGCGCCAGCAGCTTGGGGGGCATGGGTGCAGATACGCAGTATTTT. Protein sequence: CASSLGGMGADTQYF.

Regarding this clone: The same CDR3 also results from other DNA sequences found in this sample. V usage is TRBV5-1 and J usage is TRBJ2-5; no definite D call. The V gene lost 0 bases and the J gene lost 5 bases, with 8 bases spanning the gap. The CDR3 sequence is 13 residues long. Germline CDR1 SGHRS, CDR2 YFSETQ. The DNA for the CDR3 is TGCGCCAGCAGCTTGGAGGGTAGGGAGACCCAGTACTTC. Translating gives CASSLEGRETQYF.

This chain connects TRBV7-2 to TRBJ2-5, with 8 bases aligning to TRBD2. This CDR3 comprises 16 residues. Germline lookup yields CDR1 SGHTA and CDR2 FQGNSA. With 5 bases clipped from V and 5 bases from J, the junction kept 13 bases outside the gene matches. Written as DNA, the CDR3 is TGTGCCAGCAGCCCCGAAATACTAGCGGTGGGGGAGACCCAGTACTTC. The encoded protein is CASSPEILAVGETQYF.

The chain combines TRBV19 with TRBJ2-7, with 7 nucleotides matching TRBD1. V shed 6 bases and J 2 bases; nucleotides not matched to a gene: 7. The CDR3 sequence is 14 residues long. The germline CDR1 and CDR2 sequences are LNHDA and SQIVND (reference sequence). CDR3 residues: CASSIAGTAYEQYF. CDR3 nucleotides: TGTGCCAGTAGCATCGCCGGGACAGCCTACGAGCAGTACTTC. Combining the CDR3 with reference TRBV19 and TRBJ2-7 gives the whole variable domain DGGITQSPKYLFRKEGQNVTLSCEQNLNHDAMYWYRQDPGQGLRLIYYSQIVNDFQKGDIAEGYSVSREKKESFPLTVTSAQKNPTAFYLCASSIAGTAYEQYFGPGTRLTVT.

This chain connects TRBV9 to TRBJ2-1; 11 nucleotides line up with TRBD2. This CDR3 comprises 15 residues. V lost 2 bases, J lost 3 bases, and 1 base stayed unmatched. Per germline, CDR1 SGDLS and CDR2 YYNGEE. The CDR3 loop reads CASSVGTSGYNEQFF. CDR3 in DNA: TGTGCCAGCAGCGTCGGGACTAGCGGCTACAATGAGCAGTTCTTC.

This clone showed up just a few times. This chain connects TRBV28 to TRBJ2-2, with TRBD1 matching over 8 bases. The germline V gene encodes CDR1 MDHEN and CDR2 SYDVKM. With 3 bases clipped from V and 7 bases from J, the junction kept 7 bases outside the gene matches. The CDR3 runs 15 residues. CDR3 sequence reads: CASSLSQGAGGELFF. CDR3 nucleotides: TGTGCCAGCAGTTTGTCGCAGGGGGCGGGCGGGGAGCTGTTTTTT.

The chain couples TRBV6-1 to TRBJ2-1; unclear D gene. Germline V CDR1 and CDR2: MNHNS, SASEGT. V lost 5 bases to trimming and J lost 0 bases, with 8 bases between them. The CDR3 consists of 14 residues. The CDR3 protein is CASSSTSSYNEQFF. The CDR3 DNA sequence: TGTGCCAGCAGTTCCACGAGCTCCTACAATGAGCAGTTCTTC.

The V call is TRBV29-1, the J call TRBJ2-5, with TRBD1 matching over 7 bases. CDR3 length: 13 residues. Germline lookup yields CDR1 SQVTM and CDR2 ANQGSEA. Germline trimming cut 1 base from V and 2 bases from J; bases unmatched to any gene: 1. The CDR3 coding sequence is TGCAGCGTTGAAGGACAGGGACAAGAGACCCAGTACTTC. It encodes CSVEGQGQETQYF. Full variable domain (rest looked up from reference TRBV29-1 and TRBJ2-5): SAVISQKPSRDICQRGTSLTIQCQVDSQVTMMFWYRQQPGQSLTLIATANQGSEATYESGFVIDKFPISRPNLTFSTLTVSNMSPEDSSIYLCSVEGQGQETQYFGPGTRLLVL.

This sequence joins TRBV19 and TRBJ2-3; D not certain. Germline V gene lookup returns CDR1 LNHDA and CDR2 SQIVND (reference sequence). The CDR3 runs to 14 residues. The V gene lost 3 bases and the J gene lost 6 bases, with 13 bases spanning the gap. CDR3 sequence reads: CASSIPHASDTQYF. Here the CDR3 DNA reads TGTGCCAGTAGTATTCCGCACGCCAGTGATACGCAGTATTTT.

The chain employs TRBV7-9 and TRBJ1-2; tentatively, D is TRBD1 (5 bases). The germline V gene has CDR1 SEHNR and CDR2 FQNEAQ (reference sequence). The V gene lost 3 bases and the J gene lost 8 bases, with 16 bases spanning the gap. CDR3 length: 14 residues. For the CDR3, the DNA is TGTGCCAGCAGCTTTGGGACTGTAAAGGGAGGCTACACCTTC. It encodes CASSFGTVKGGYTF.

The gene calls are TRBV7-9 and TRBJ2-5; D could derive from TRBD1 or TRBD2 (5 bases each). The CDR3 loop spans 17 amino acids. Trimming pared 2 bases from V and 3 bases from J, leaving 19 bases between. From germline, CDR1 is SEHNR and CDR2 FQNEAQ (reference sequence). CDR3 in amino acids: CASSLYGAGGAEETQYF. In DNA, the CDR3 is TGTGCCAGCAGCTTATACGGGGCAGGCGGCGCCGAAGAGACCCAGTACTTC. Based on the CDR3 plus reference TRBV7-9 and TRBJ2-5, the full variable domain is DTGVSQNPRHKITKRGQNVTFRCDPISEHNRLYWYRQTLGQGPEFLTYFQNEAQLEKSRLLSDRFSAERPKGSFSTLEIQRTEQGDSAMYLCASSLYGAGGAEETQYFGPGTRLLVL.

The rearrangement links TRBV7-7 to TRBJ2-3; TRBD2 agrees at 7 bases. The V gene end was trimmed by 0 bases and the J gene end by 3 bases; junction bases not matched to a gene: 3. This CDR3 has 15 residues. Per the germline V gene, CDR1 is SSHAT and CDR2 is FNYEAQ (reference sequence). This chain's CDR3 is CASSLATSWTDTQYF. CDR3 nucleotide sequence: TGTGCCAGCAGCTTAGCGACTAGCTGGACAGATACGCAGTATTTT.

This rearrangement joins TRBV5-1 to TRBJ2-5; D may be TRBD1 or TRBD2 (5 bases each). The V end was cut by 0 bases, the J end by 5 bases, with 17 bases between. Looked up from germline, CDR1 is SGHRS and CDR2 is YFSETQ. CDR3 length: 16 residues. CDR3 DNA: TGCGCCAGCAGCTTGGGGGGGATGTACGCGAAGGAGACCCAGTACTTC. Translated, it gives CASSLGGMYAKETQYF.

This chain uses TRBV4-2 with TRBJ2-3, with 11 bases fitting TRBD2. The J segment lost 1 base and the V segment lost 4 bases, leaving 4 bases of the junction unmatched. This CDR3 is 16 amino acids long. The V gene's germline CDR1 is LGHNA and CDR2 YNFKEQ. The CDR3 sequence: CASSRTTSGGTDTQYF. In DNA, the CDR3 is TGTGCCAGCAGCCGAACGACTAGCGGGGGCACAGATACGCAGTATTTT.

The CDR3 bases are TGTGCCAGCAGTTCCGGGACAGGGAGGACTTACGAGCAGTACTTC. Its translation is CASSSGTGRTYEQYF. V and J are TRBV5-4 and TRBJ2-7, with TRBD1 matching 9 bases. The V segment lost 5 bases and the J segment 4 bases; nucleotides outside the gene matches: 10. Germline V gives CDR1 SGHNT, CDR2 YYREEE (reference sequence). The CDR3 contains 15 residues.

This clone has only a few counts. The chain couples TRBV14 to TRBJ1-2; the D is unclear. Germline V gene sequence: CDR1 SGHDN, CDR2 FVKESK. Trimming left V 1 base short and J 4 bases short, with 16 bases between. This CDR3 spans 16 amino acids. CDR3 in DNA: TGTGCCAGCAGCCAAGGCCAGGCAGGCGGGCTCTATGGCTACACCTTC. The encoded protein is CASSQGQAGGLYGYTF.

The chain uses TRBV6-1 and TRBJ2-2, with a possible D match to TRBD2 (6 bases). The CDR3 consists of 15 residues. Germline values: CDR1 MNHNS, CDR2 SASEGT. Between the trimmed V and J ends, which lost 7 bases and 5 bases, there was a span of 17 bases. The CDR3 nucleotides are TGTGCCAGCACCAAGGGACGGGAGAGGACCGGGGAGCTGTTTTTT. Protein: CASTKGRERTGELFF.

The V and J genes are TRBV28 and TRBJ1-5, with D tentatively TRBD1 (5 bases). The CDR3 loop spans 14 amino acids. Trimming shortened V by 4 bases and J by 0 bases, and 7 bases separated the two germline ends. CDR1 MDHEN and CDR2 SYDVKM come from the germline V gene. CDR3 amino acids: CASSSGPSNQPQHF. In nucleotides, the CDR3 is TGTGCCAGCAGTTCGGGGCCTAGCAATCAGCCCCAGCATTTT.

This chain connects TRBV25-1 to TRBJ1-2; D not resolved. Germline V CDR1 and CDR2: MGHDK, SYGVNS. The CDR3 covers 15 residues. V dropped 1 base and J dropped 2 bases, with 11 bases sitting between them. The CDR3 loop is CASSEFRGANYGYTF. As DNA, the CDR3 is TGTGCCAGCAGTGAATTTCGGGGAGCAAACTATGGCTACACCTTC.